Shown below are 20 T cell receptor beta chains from a single sample sequenced in a study of cytomegalovirus exposure and HLA in healthy donors. PCR used 60 Vbeta primers and 13 Jbeta primers. Only in-frame clones appear in the TCRdb table, and some are missing; sequencing was by immunoSEQ multiplex PCR. The data contain about 190,000 clones, over 70% of them singletons. Sequenced sample: PBMCs. All receptors derive from a woman between 18 and 30 years old in good health and CMV-seropositive.

This chain links TRBV2 with TRBJ1-2, with a tentative D call TRBD1 (6 bases). Germline CDR1 and CDR2: SNHLY and FYNNEI. With 5 bases removed from V and 8 bases from J, the gap between germline ends came to 18 bases. The CDR3 spans 14 residues. The CDR3 here is CASSQPGAMGGYTF. The CDR3 nucleotides are TGTGCCAGCAGTCAACCAGGGGCTATGGGGGGCTACACCTTC.

This clone turned up a few times. V gene TRBV6-4 combines with J gene TRBJ2-3; possible D gene TRBD1, 5 bases. There are 15 residues in the CDR3. V was cut by 0 bases and J by 0 bases, with 7 bases left in between. From germline, CDR1 is MRHNA and CDR2 SNTAGT. CDR3: CASSDSQGSTDTQYF. In nucleotides, the CDR3 is TGTGCCAGCAGTGACTCTCAGGGCAGCACAGATACGCAGTATTTT.

V is TRBV2 and J is TRBJ1-1; possible D gene TRBD1, 6 bases. This CDR3 is 11 amino acids long. Trimming took 8 bases from V and 3 from J, leaving 7 bases between them. Germline V lookup: CDR1 SNHLY, CDR2 FYNNEI. CDR3 sequence (DNA): TGTGCCAGCTACAGGGACACTGAAGCTTTCTTT. It yields the protein CASYRDTEAFF. Full variable domain (missing parts from reference TRBV2 and TRBJ1-1): EPEVTQTPSHQVTQMGQEVILRCVPISNHLYFYWYRQILGQKVEFLVSFYNNEISEKSEIFDDQFSVERPDGSNFTLKIRSTKLEDSAMYFCASYRDTEAFFGQGTRLTVV.

The genes are TRBV2 and TRBJ2-5; TRBD2 agrees at 11 bases. This CDR3 has 14 amino acids. Trimming at V came to 6 bases and at J to 2 bases, leaving 2 bases not matched to a gene. CDR1 SNHLY and CDR2 FYNNEI come from the germline V gene. CDR3 amino acids: CASRASGGQETQYF. CDR3 nucleotide sequence: TGTGCCAGCAGGGCTAGCGGGGGGCAAGAGACCCAGTACTTC.

Written as DNA, the CDR3 is TGTGCCAGCAGTGAACGGGTAGCCGAAGCTTTCTTT. Amino acid sequence: CASSERVAEAFF. The chain recombines TRBV6-1 with TRBJ1-1, with D uncertain. The CDR3 runs to 12 residues. Between the trimmed V and J ends, which lost 2 bases and 8 bases, there was a span of 9 bases. Germline assignment: CDR1 MNHNS and CDR2 SASEGT.

The chain uses TRBV5-6 and TRBJ1-2; D is possibly TRBD1 (6 bases). CDR3 length equals 15 residues. The germline V gene has CDR1 SGHDT and CDR2 YYEEEE. V gave up 4 bases and J gave up 5 bases, with 18 bases separating them. In DNA form, the CDR3 reads TGTGCCAGCAGCCCGGAGGCAGGGGCCTTTTATGGCTACACCTTC. Translated, it gives CASSPEAGAFYGYTF.

The chain has TRBV10-3 and TRBJ2-5; D is unresolved. Germline CDR1 and CDR2: ENHRY and SYGVKD. CDR3 length equals 12 residues. V lost 10 bases and J 5 bases, leaving 14 bases between the germline ends. CDR3 region: CATADVSETQYF. The DNA for the CDR3 is TGTGCCACGGCGGATGTGTCGGAGACCCAGTACTTC.

The rearrangement joins TRBV5-1 to TRBJ2-5, with D tentatively TRBD1 (5 bases). Germline lookup yields CDR1 SGHRS and CDR2 YFSETQ. Deletions cut 5 bases from V and 5 bases from J, with 10 bases between. This CDR3 spans 12 amino acids. The CDR3 nucleotides read TGCGCCAGCAGTACCAAGGGGGAGACCCAGTACTTC. This sequence encodes CASSTKGETQYF.

The V gene is TRBV4-1, the J gene TRBJ1-5; no reliable D call. Germline-derived CDR1 and CDR2 are MGHRA and YSYEKL. The CDR3 runs 15 residues. Deletions cut 3 bases from V and 0 bases from J, with 9 bases between. The CDR3 protein is CASSQYYGSNQPQHF. For the CDR3, the DNA is TGCGCCAGCAGCCAGTATTACGGTAGCAATCAGCCCCAGCATTTT.

The chain employs TRBV7-3 and TRBJ2-5; a possible D gene is TRBD2 (7 bases). CDR3 size: 16 residues. Trimming left V 0 bases short and J 4 bases short, with 15 bases between. Per the germline V gene, CDR1 is SGHTA and CDR2 is FQGTGA. Here the CDR3 reads CASSLTRGGVGETQYF. The DNA of the CDR3 is TGTGCCAGCAGCTTAACTAGGGGGGGGGTGGGAGAGACCCAGTACTTC. The full variable domain, completed using reference TRBV7-3 and TRBJ2-5, is GAGVSQTPSNKVTEKGKYVELRCDPISGHTALYWYRQSLGQGPEFLIYFQGTGAADDSGLPNDRFFAVRPEGSVSTLKIQRTERGDSAVYLCASSLTRGGVGETQYFGPGTRLLVL.

The chain has TRBV23-1 and TRBJ2-1; TRBD2 aligns across 9 bases. TRBV23-1 is annotated as an ORF whose role is uncertain. The trim removed 4 bases at V and 2 bases at J, leaving 6 bases unmatched. The CDR3 covers 16 residues. The CDR3: CASSLLAGAAYNEQFF. Here the CDR3 DNA reads TGCGCCAGCAGTCTATTAGCGGGGGCAGCCTACAATGAGCAGTTCTTC.

This chain uses TRBV2 with TRBJ1-2; D not resolved. Germline loops: CDR1 SNHLY, CDR2 FYNNEI. The CDR3 spans 15 residues. V dropped 0 bases and J dropped 0 bases, with 8 bases sitting between them. The CDR3 nucleotides read TGTGCCAGCAGTGAAGCGCGGCAGACTAACTATGGCTACACCTTC. Amino acids: CASSEARQTNYGYTF.

This chain links TRBV4-3 with TRBJ2-3, with 12 bases aligning to TRBD2. The CDR3 has 17 residues. The germline gives CDR1 LGHNA, CDR2 YSLEER. The V gene end was trimmed by 0 bases and the J gene end by 4 bases; junction bases not matched to a gene: 5. The CDR3 region has the DNA TGCGCCAGCAGCCAAGATAGGGCTAGCGGGGGGGCAGATACGCAGTATTTT. Translating it yields CASSQDRASGGADTQYF.

V gene TRBV11-2 combines with J gene TRBJ2-3; D gene ambiguous. There are 12 residues in the CDR3. Looked up from germline, CDR1 is SGHAT and CDR2 is FQNNGV. V was pared by 1 base and J by 4 bases, with 3 bases between. Here the CDR3 DNA reads TGTGCCAGCAGCTTAGTCGCAGATACGCAGTATTTT. The encoded protein is CASSLVADTQYF.

The V call is TRBV5-6, the J call TRBJ2-7, with TRBD1 identical over 7 bases. In germline, CDR1 is SGHDT, CDR2 YYEEEE. The CDR3 loop spans 16 amino acids. J gave up 3 bases and V 0 bases, and 9 bases lay outside the gene matches. CDR3 DNA sequence: TGTGCCAGCAGCTTGGCCGGACAGGCGGTATTCTACGAGCAGTACTTC. Translated, it gives CASSLAGQAVFYEQYF.

The chain employs TRBV7-2 and TRBJ2-1; TRBD2 might be the D (6 bases). The V and J ends lost 5 bases and 9 bases respectively, with 26 bases between them. Germline V CDR1 and CDR2: SGHTA, FQGNSA. The CDR3 covers 17 residues. Here the CDR3 reads CASSRTPPGLPPGEQFF. CDR3 nucleotide sequence: TGTGCCAGCAGCCGAACACCGCCGGGACTCCCCCCGGGTGAGCAGTTCTTC.

The V and J genes are TRBV28 and TRBJ2-1; D remains unclear. CDR1 MDHEN and CDR2 SYDVKM come from the germline V gene. V was pared by 8 bases and J by 6 bases, with 14 bases between. The CDR3 runs 13 residues. CDR3: CASGSGQINEQFF. CDR3 coding DNA: TGTGCCAGCGGATCGGGTCAAATCAATGAGCAGTTCTTC.

The chain uses TRBV7-2 and TRBJ1-5, with a weak D call TRBD1 (5 bases). Germline V gene sequence: CDR1 SGHTA, CDR2 FQGNSA. This CDR3 contains 13 residues. Trimming removed 4 bases from V and 7 bases from J, with 11 bases in between. CDR3 nucleotides: TGTGCCAGCAGCTCGCGGGGACGGCAGCCCCAGCATTTT. It specifies CASSSRGRQPQHF.

This clone was seen just once. The chain links TRBV28 to TRBJ1-5; 10 nucleotides agree with TRBD1. CDR3 length: 13 amino acids. The V and J ends lost 4 bases and 7 bases, in that order; junction bases with no gene match: 1. CDR1 is MDHEN and CDR2 is SYDVKM in the germline V gene. CDR3: CASSSGQGQPQHF. The CDR3 DNA reads TGTGCCAGCAGTTCGGGACAGGGGCAGCCCCAGCATTTT.

The V call is TRBV9, the J call TRBJ2-5, with D maybe TRBD2 (7 bases). The CDR3 extends over 16 amino acids. Looked up from germline, CDR1 is SGDLS and CDR2 is YYNGEE. Trimming removed 0 bases from V and 4 bases from J, with 16 bases in between. The CDR3 coding sequence is TGTGCCAGCAGCGTAGGGGGGGGCCTTCGATCAGAGACCCAGTACTTC. The encoded protein is CASSVGGGLRSETQYF.